This T cell receptor (beta chain) stems from a study of chemoradiotherapy in HPV16-positive cancers. As for the study in general: A couple of HPV16-positive patients' cells yielded candidate HPV-specific clones and common motifs. The study, taken as a whole, reports: Non-HPV-specific T cells did not expand in tumors during treatment, whereas candidate HPV-specific clones and E7-related motifs did. Only a couple of HPV16-positive patients supplied the functional HPV-specificity definition.

Clones were read by immunoSEQ multiplex PCR, and TCRdb kept only the in-frame ones, dropping some. The repertoire has over 35,000 clones, around 76% of them found once; the top ten carry roughly 5.1%. With respect to this clone: Antigen: not known.

Germline CDR1 and CDR2: LGHNT and FRNRAP. Trimming cost V 5 bases and J 2 bases, with 9 bases left between them. The CDR3 is 14 residues long. This rearrangement joins TRBV12-5 to TRBJ1-4, with D maybe TRBD1 (5 bases). The TCR originated in a human donor with HPV-associated anogenital cancer. The sample here was blood, taken from a patient who underwent chemoradiotherapy. CDR3 nucleotide sequence: TGTGCTAGTGGTCCAGGGTTCACTAATGAAAAACTGTTTTTT. Its translation: CASGPGFTNEKLFF.